The source of this TCR beta chain is a study of blood T cell repertoires in COVID-19. Study background: The samples span acute and convalescent COVID-19 from the United States, Italy and Spain. T cells, B-cell-depleted T cells, or PBMCs supplied cDNA or gDNA.

This clone has just one count. Study processing details: Estimated nucleated cell counts came from reference gene primer amplification. Repertoires were generated with immunoSEQ multiplex PCR, while TCRdb's copy carries only in-frame clones and drops some. That table gives V, J and clone size, and the DNA gave D and trimming. This sample has about 80,000 clones, with about four fifths found just once. V shed 4 bases and J 4 bases; nucleotides not matched to a gene: 10. The CDR3 sequence is 16 residues long. Germline V gene lookup returns CDR1 KGHSH and CDR2 LQKENI. This chain connects TRBV18 to TRBJ2-3; 8 bases agree with TRBD1. The material sequenced was peripheral blood. The source is an elderly man with acute or convalescent COVID-19. CDR3: CASSQPRTGYPDTQYF. In DNA form, the CDR3 reads TGTGCCAGCTCACAACCAAGGACAGGGTACCCAGATACGCAGTATTTT.